This TCR beta chain comes out of a study of cytomegalovirus exposure and HLA in healthy donors. Remarks on this clone: Its specificity is unknown.

Germline values: CDR1 SGHAT, CDR2 FQNNGV. V was pared by 2 bases and J by 4 bases, with 5 bases between. The CDR3 has 12 residues. This PCR relied on a set of 60 Vbeta primers and 13 Jbeta primers. The repertoire was sequenced with immunoSEQ multiplex PCR; TCRdb's copy has only in-frame clones and lacks some. The table includes fewer than 250,000 clones, over 65% detected once. Findings and limits, study-wide: In a later analysis, specific HLA alleles were associated with 15,000 to 20,000 TCR beta sequences at a 0.05 false discovery rate. In a later analysis, across HLA loci, associated TCR counts were highest for DRB1, lowest for HLA-C.

This sequence was found in a human donor in good health. The specimen sequenced was PBMCs. This chain joins TRBV11-2 and TRBJ2-5; unclear D gene. CDR3 loop: CASSLSGETQYF. CDR3 bases: TGTGCCAGCAGCTTATCGGGAGAGACCCAGTACTTC.